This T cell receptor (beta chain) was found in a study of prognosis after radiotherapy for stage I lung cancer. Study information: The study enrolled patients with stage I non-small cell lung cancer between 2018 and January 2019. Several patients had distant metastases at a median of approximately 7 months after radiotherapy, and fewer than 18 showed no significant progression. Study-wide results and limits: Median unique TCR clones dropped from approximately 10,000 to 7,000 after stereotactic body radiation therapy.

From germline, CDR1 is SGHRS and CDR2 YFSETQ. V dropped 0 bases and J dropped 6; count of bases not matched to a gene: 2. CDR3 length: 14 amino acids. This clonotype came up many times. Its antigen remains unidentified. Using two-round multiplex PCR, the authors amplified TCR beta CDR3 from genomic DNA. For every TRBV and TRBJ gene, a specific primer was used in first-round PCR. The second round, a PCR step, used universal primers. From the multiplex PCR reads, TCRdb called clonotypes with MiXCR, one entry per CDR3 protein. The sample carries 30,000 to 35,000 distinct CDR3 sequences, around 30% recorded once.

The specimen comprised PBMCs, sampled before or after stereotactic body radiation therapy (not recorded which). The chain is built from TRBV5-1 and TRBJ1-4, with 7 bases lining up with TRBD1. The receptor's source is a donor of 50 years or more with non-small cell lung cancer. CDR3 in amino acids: CASSLGQGDEKLFF. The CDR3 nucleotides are TGCGCCAGCAGCTTGGGGCAGGGGGATGAAAAACTGTTTTTT. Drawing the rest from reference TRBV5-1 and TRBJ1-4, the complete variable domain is KAGVTQTPRYLIKTRGQQVTLSCSPISGHRSVSWYQQTPGQGLQFLFEYFSETQRNKGNFPGRFSGRQFSNSRSEMNVSTLELGDSALYLCASSLGQGDEKLFFGSGTQLSVL.